Listed here are 9 T cell receptor beta chains from one sample, sequenced in a study of vaccination and CD4 T cells after COVID-19. No cognate antigen is known for these TCRs. The study sequenced cultured CD4+ T cell DNA using the Oncomine TCR Beta short-read assay. From the PCR reads, TCRdb called clonotypes with MiXCR, one entry per CDR3 protein. The sample records under 20,000 distinct CDR3 sequences, roughly 50% being singletons. Specified treatment: roughly 11-day PBMC culture with coronavirus spike peptide pools or control peptides (ViraFEST assay). This sample comprised cultured CD4+ T cells from blood, obtained after SARS-CoV-2 vaccination. These TCRs come from a human donor with COVID-19.

The chain is built from TRBV20-1 and TRBJ2-3, with no clear D. The CDR3 has 13 residues. Germline V gene sequence: CDR1 DFQATT, CDR2 SNEGSKA (reference sequence). V dropped 8 bases and J dropped 2 bases, with 14 bases sitting between them. The CDR3 loop is CSSSKTFTDTQYF. CDR3 DNA: TGCAGTTCGAGCAAAACCTTCACAGATACGCAGTATTTT.

This clonotype was recorded a few times. V gene TRBV6-2 or TRBV6-3 combines with J gene TRBJ1-2, with D unclear. Per germline, CDR1 MNHEY and CDR2 SVGEGT. CDR3 length equals 12 residues. V lost 2 bases and J lost 8, with 9 bases in between. The CDR3 DNA follows: TGTGCCAGCAGTTACGAGAGTAAGGGCTACACCTTC. As protein: CASSYESKGYTF.

The gene calls are TRBV5-8 and TRBJ1-1; 8 bases agree with TRBD1. This CDR3 comprises 15 residues. The V and J ends lost 2 bases and 11 bases, in that order; junction bases with no gene match: 14. Germline V gene sequence: CDR1 SGHTS, CDR2 YDEGEE. CDR3 sequence (DNA): TGTGCCAGCAGCTTCCCCTCAGGGGGCGCAAAGTGGGCTTTCTTT. Translating it yields CASSFPSGGAKWAFF.

This sequence joins TRBV19 and TRBJ2-5, with a possible D match to TRBD2 (5 bases). V was shortened by 4 bases and J by 3 bases, with 15 bases between the two germline ends. The CDR3 totals 15 residues. Germline V gives CDR1 LNHDA, CDR2 SQIVND (reference sequence). The CDR3 here is CASSTTRTREETQYF. The CDR3 nucleotides are TGTGCCAGTAGTACCACCCGGACGCGGGAAGAGACCCAGTACTTC.

The chain employs TRBV7-9 and TRBJ2-7; D call uncertain. Germline CDR1 and CDR2: SEHNR and FQNEAQ (reference sequence). The CDR3 covers 15 residues. Trimming took off 2 bases at V and 0 bases at J, with 11 bases between the two ends. The CDR3 DNA reads as TGTGCCAGCAGCTTATATCCAGTAAGCTCCTACGAGCAGTACTTC. Protein: CASSLYPVSSYEQYF.

This clonotype occurred a few times. The chain joins TRBV19 to TRBJ1-4; D not resolved. Germline loops: CDR1 LNHDA, CDR2 SQIVND (reference sequence). The CDR3 is made up of 13 amino acids. V lost 4 bases to trimming and J lost 5 bases, with 8 bases between them. CDR3 DNA: TGTGCCAGTAGTAAGGGAAGCAATGAAAAACTGTTTTTT. This encodes CASSKGSNEKLFF.

This chain joins TRBV12-3 or TRBV12-4 and TRBJ2-5; 7 bases line up with TRBD1. V lost 3 bases to trimming and J lost 5 bases; unmatched junction nucleotides: 9. The CDR3 is made up of 15 amino acids. The CDR3 nucleotides read TGTGCCAGCAGTTTGACAGGGTCCTCACGGGAGACCCAGTACTTC. The encoded protein is CASSLTGSSRETQYF.

The chain is built from TRBV5-8 and TRBJ1-2; D gene unclear. The CDR3 loop spans 12 amino acids. Trimming shortened V by 4 bases and J by 14 bases, and 18 bases separated the two germline ends. The V gene's germline CDR1 is SGHTS and CDR2 YDEGEE. DNA for the CDR3: TGTGCCAGCAGCCATAGATCTACGAGTGGGACCTTC. Amino acid sequence: CASSHRSTSGTF.

The chain carries TRBV7-8 and TRBJ2-3, with D uncertain. Germline CDR1 reads SGHVS; CDR2 reads FQNEAQ. Trimming left V 8 bases short and J 4 bases short, with 19 bases between. CDR3 length: 15 residues. CDR3 sequence: CASSPDPRIADTQYF. In nucleotides, the CDR3 is TGTGCCAGCTCTCCAGACCCGAGAATCGCAGATACGCAGTATTTT. Filled out from reference TRBV7-8 and TRBJ2-3, the complete variable domain reads GAGVSQSPRYKVAKRGQDVALRCDPISGHVSLFWYQQALGQGPEFLTYFQNEAQLDKSGLPSDRFFAERPEGSVSTLKIQRTQQEDSAVYLCASSPDPRIADTQYFGPGTRLTVL.